This TCR beta chain emerged from a study of blood T cell repertoires in COVID-19. As for the study in general: The United States, Italy and Spain were the sources of the acute and convalescent COVID-19 samples.

The cohort comprised adults aged about 18 to 100 years residing in approximately 25 US areas. Cohorts were determined from participant-reported clinical history. Study processing details: The assay estimated nucleated cells by amplifying reference gene primers. Data came from immunoSEQ multiplex PCR; TCRdb stores just in-frame clones and leaves some out. V and J calls plus clone size are reproduced from that table; the DNA served to infer D and trimming. Of 250,000 or so clones in the sample, under 90% were seen once. This CDR3 spans 15 amino acids. Per germline, CDR1 MDHEN and CDR2 SYDVKM. V lost 10 bases and J 0 bases, leaving 16 bases between the germline ends.

The sequenced sample was PBMCs or T cells enriched from blood (not recorded which). The rearrangement joins TRBV28 to TRBJ1-3, with D perhaps TRBD1 (6 bases). This receptor was taken from a woman between 40 and 55 years old who had been exposed to COVID-19. The CDR3 nucleotides are TGTGCCACCATACATCCAGGGGACTCTGGAAACACCATATATTTT. Its protein is CATIHPGDSGNTIYF.